This T cell receptor beta chain was profiled in a study of identical twins. On this clonotype: Its target is not known.

TCRdb redid the calling of the 5' RACE reads with MiXCR, one entry per CDR3 protein. The sample lists around 480,000 distinct CDR3 sequences; 13% to 15% were seen once. Germline V CDR1 and CDR2: DFQATT, SNEGSKA (reference sequence). This CDR3 spans 12 amino acids. Trimming removed 3 bases from V and 10 bases from J, with 13 bases in between. Study results and limitations: Beta out-of-frame sequences showed weaker excess sharing between twins. Models, which agreed with sharing between unrelated individuals, nonetheless underestimated the out-of-frame TCR alpha sharing seen in monozygotic twins.

The data were also submitted as part of a second study, on yellow fever vaccine responses in identical twins.

The receptor comes from a woman aged 18-29 years in good health. Sequencing was carried out using CD4+ T cells sorted from blood. V gene TRBV20-1 combines with J gene TRBJ2-1, with D possibly being TRBD1 (5 bases). The CDR3 region has the DNA TGCAGTGCTAGCTTCGGACACGAAGAGCAGTTCTTC. Its protein product is CSASFGHEEQFF.